Reported below is one T cell receptor (beta chain). Using a J-beta primer mix together with a sample-barcoded 5' primer, a second PCR was run for about 6 to 12 cycles. MiXCR, run by TCRdb on the 5' RACE reads, gives a single entry per CDR3 protein. The sample lists around 800,000 distinct CDR3 sequences; around 42% were seen once. The sample comes from a study of blood T cells in healthy people across ages. Germline loops: CDR1 KGHDR, CDR2 SFDVKD. V gave up 5 bases and J gave up 3 bases, with 12 bases separating them. The CDR3 is made up of 14 amino acids. This receptor was taken from a man aged 60 to 75 in good health. The sequencing sample was made of blood. The V call is TRBV24-1, the J call TRBJ1-1; D is uncertain. CDR3 sequence reads: CATSGSGRYTEAFF. CDR3 nucleotide sequence: TGTGCCACCAGTGGTAGCGGACGGTACACTGAAGCTTTCTTT.